These 4 T cell receptor beta chains originate from one sample sequenced in a study of cytomegalovirus exposure and HLA in healthy donors. It was with 60 Vbeta and 13 Jbeta primers that the PCR ran. Method: immunoSEQ multiplex PCR; TCRdb's copy keeps in-frame clones and lacks some. This sample carries approximately 170,000 clones, 79% of them seen once, and the ten largest clones take about 1.6%. Sequences were obtained from PBMCs. The receptors originated from a young woman in good health and CMV-seronegative.

This sequence joins TRBV4-1 and TRBJ1-4; no firm D call. V was trimmed by 4 bases and J by 6 bases, leaving 12 bases between them. The CDR3 spans 14 residues. In germline, CDR1 is MGHRA, CDR2 YSYEKL. In nucleotides, the CDR3 is TGCGCCAGCAGCCCCTCTACGGGGTATGAAAAACTGTTTTTT. Amino acid sequence: CASSPSTGYEKLFF.

The V call is TRBV1, the J call TRBJ2-1; TRBD2 is the table's D call and was not checked against the DNA. TRBV1 is annotated as a pseudogene. CDR3 length: 17 residues. This CDR3 reads CTSSQARRPSGDNEQFF. The CDR3 coding sequence is TGCACCAGCAGCCAGGCCCGAAGGCCTAGCGGGGACAATGAGCAGTTCTTC.

The V and J genes are TRBV5-6 and TRBJ2-3; 7 positions match TRBD1. CDR3 length: 14 residues. From germline, CDR1 is SGHDT and CDR2 YYEEEE. The ends lost 3 bases at V and 6 bases at J; junction bases unmatched: 7. DNA of the CDR3: TGTGCCAGCAGCTCGACAGGGTTTCGGGATACGCAGTATTTT. Residues: CASSSTGFRDTQYF.

The V and J genes are TRBV19 and TRBJ1-2, with 9 bases identical to TRBD1. Per germline, CDR1 LNHDA and CDR2 SQIVND (reference sequence). After removal of 7 bases from V and 4 bases from J, the junction contained 4 bases not matched to a gene. There are 13 residues in the CDR3. The CDR3 here is CASTGTGSYGYTF. In DNA, the CDR3 is TGTGCCAGTACCGGGACAGGGAGCTATGGCTACACCTTC.